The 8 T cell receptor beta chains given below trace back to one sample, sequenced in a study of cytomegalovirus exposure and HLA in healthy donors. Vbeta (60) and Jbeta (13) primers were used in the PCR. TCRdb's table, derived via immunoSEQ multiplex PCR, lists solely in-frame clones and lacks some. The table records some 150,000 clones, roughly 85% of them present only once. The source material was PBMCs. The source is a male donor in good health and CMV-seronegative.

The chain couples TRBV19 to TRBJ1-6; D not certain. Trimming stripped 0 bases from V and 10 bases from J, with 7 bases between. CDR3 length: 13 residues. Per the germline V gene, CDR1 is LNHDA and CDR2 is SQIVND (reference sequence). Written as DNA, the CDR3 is TGTGCCAGTAGTATAGAAATCCAATCACCCCTCCACTTT. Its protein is CASSIEIQSPLHF.

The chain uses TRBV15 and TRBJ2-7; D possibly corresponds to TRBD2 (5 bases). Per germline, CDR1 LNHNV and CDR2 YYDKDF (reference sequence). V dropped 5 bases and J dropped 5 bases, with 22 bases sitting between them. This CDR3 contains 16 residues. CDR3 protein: CATSLKPALGINEQYF. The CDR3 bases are TGTGCCACCAGCCTCAAACCGGCACTAGGAATCAACGAGCAGTACTTC.

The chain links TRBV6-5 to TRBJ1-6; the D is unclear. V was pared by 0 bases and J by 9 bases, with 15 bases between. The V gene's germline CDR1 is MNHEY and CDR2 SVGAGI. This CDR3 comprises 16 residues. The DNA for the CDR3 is TGTGCCAGCAGTTACTCGTCCGGCCACGCGGGTTCACCCCTCCACTTT. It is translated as CASSYSSGHAGSPLHF.

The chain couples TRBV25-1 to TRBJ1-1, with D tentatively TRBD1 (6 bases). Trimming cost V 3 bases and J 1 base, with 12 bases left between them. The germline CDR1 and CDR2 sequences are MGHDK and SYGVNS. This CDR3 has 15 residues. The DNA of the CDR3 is TGTGCCAGCAGTGATGGGGGCAGGTGGAACACTGAAGCTTTCTTT. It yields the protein CASSDGGRWNTEAFF.

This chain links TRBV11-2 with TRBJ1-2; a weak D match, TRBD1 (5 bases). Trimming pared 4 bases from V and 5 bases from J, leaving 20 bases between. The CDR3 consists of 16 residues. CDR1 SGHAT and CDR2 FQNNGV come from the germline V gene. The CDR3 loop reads CASSSTGGGGDYGYTF. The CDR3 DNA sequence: TGTGCCAGCAGCTCTACGGGGGGTGGGGGGGATTATGGCTACACCTTC.

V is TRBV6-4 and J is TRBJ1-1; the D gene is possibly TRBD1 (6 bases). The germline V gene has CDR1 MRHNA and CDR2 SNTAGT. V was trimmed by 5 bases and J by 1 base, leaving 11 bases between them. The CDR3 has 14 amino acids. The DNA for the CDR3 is TGTGCCAGCAGTCCCCTGACAGGGAACACTGAAGCTTTCTTT. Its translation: CASSPLTGNTEAFF.

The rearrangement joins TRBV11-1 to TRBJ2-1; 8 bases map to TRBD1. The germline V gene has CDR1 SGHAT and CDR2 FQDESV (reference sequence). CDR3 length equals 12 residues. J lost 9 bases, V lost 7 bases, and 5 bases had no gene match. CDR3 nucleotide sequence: TGTGCCAGCACCACAGGGGGTGGTGAGCAGTTCTTC. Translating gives CASTTGGGEQFF. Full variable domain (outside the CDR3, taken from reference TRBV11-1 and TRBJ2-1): EAEVAQSPRYKITEKSQAVAFWCDPISGHATLYWYRQILGQGPELLVQFQDESVVDDSQLPKDRFSAERLKGVDSTLKIQPAELGDSAMYLCASTTGGGEQFFGPGTRLTVL.

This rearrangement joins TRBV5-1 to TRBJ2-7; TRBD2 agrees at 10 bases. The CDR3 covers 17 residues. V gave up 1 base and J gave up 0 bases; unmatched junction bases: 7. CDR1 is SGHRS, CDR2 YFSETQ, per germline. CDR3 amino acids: CASSLRPAGGSSYEQYF. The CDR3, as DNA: TGCGCCAGCAGCTTGAGGCCAGCGGGGGGGAGCTCCTACGAGCAGTACTTC.